This T cell receptor beta chain came from a study of blood T cell repertoires in COVID-19. The CDR3 has 14 residues. Germline CDR1 SEHNR, CDR2 FQNEAQ (reference sequence). The V gene end was trimmed by 5 bases and the J gene end by 2 bases; junction bases not matched to a gene: 5. This table comes from immunoSEQ multiplex PCR, and its TCRdb copy is limited to in-frame clones, with some not included. The sample records approximately 80,000 clones, about 79% being singletons. The receptor was isolated from a human donor in a cohort sampled during active COVID-19. Source material: peripheral blood. The rearrangement uses TRBV7-9 and TRBJ2-7; 8 bases are shared with TRBD1. The CDR3 loop is CASSPGTGPYEQYV. DNA of the CDR3: TGTGCCAGCAGCCCCGGGACAGGCCCCTACGAGCAGTACGTC.